This T cell receptor beta chain was sequenced for a study of breast tumors, draining lymph nodes, adjacent tissues. In its sample, this clonotype was seen many times. This CDR3 contains 15 residues. The germline V and J ends were trimmed by 5 bases and 2 bases, with 14 bases remaining between them. Germline V gives CDR1 MNHEY, CDR2 SVGAGI. Axillary draining lymph nodes of breast cancer patients supplied the node samples. TCRdb re-called the multiplex PCR reads through MiXCR, storing one row per CDR3 protein. The sample contains some 150,000 distinct CDR3 sequences, 20% to 25% of which appear only once.

The clonotype was recovered from a female donor with breast cancer. Some clones in this sample may be carry-over from other donors' samples. Sequencing used axillary lymph node tissue. The chain employs TRBV6-5 and TRBJ2-3; D ambiguous. The CDR3 loop reads CASSPRTRATDTQYF. CDR3 DNA: TGTGCCAGCAGTCCCCGGACGAGAGCCACAGATACGCAGTATTTT.